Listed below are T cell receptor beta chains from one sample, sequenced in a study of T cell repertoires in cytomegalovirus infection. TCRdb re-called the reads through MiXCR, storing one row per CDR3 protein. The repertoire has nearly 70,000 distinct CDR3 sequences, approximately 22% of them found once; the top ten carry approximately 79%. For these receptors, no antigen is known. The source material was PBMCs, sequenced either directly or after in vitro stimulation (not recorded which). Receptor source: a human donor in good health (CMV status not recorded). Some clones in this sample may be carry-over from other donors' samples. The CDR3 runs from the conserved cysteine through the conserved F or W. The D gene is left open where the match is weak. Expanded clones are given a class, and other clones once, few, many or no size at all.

TGTGCCAGCAGCTCCATCACCGGGGACTTATTCAATGAGCAGTTCTTC	CASSSITGDLFNEQFF	many	.	TRBV12-3/TRBV12-4	TRBJ2-1
TGTGCCAGCAGTCCTACTCCCATATCCACCGGGGAGCTGTTTTTT	CASSPTPISTGELFF	many	.	TRBV7-2	TRBJ2-2
TGCGCCAGCAGCTTAAGGACTAGCGGGAGGGCCTTGATTTGGAATGAGCAGTTCTTC	CASSLRTSGRALIWNEQFF	few	TRBD2	TRBV5-1	TRBJ2-1
TGTGCCAGCCGCAATCCGAGAGCGCTTAATTACAATGAGCAGTTCTTC	CASRNPRALNYNEQFF	many	.	TRBV27	TRBJ2-1
TGTGCCTGTACCGGGAACAGTAACTCTGGAAACACCATATATTTT	CACTGNSNSGNTIYF	.	.	TRBV30	TRBJ1-3
TGTGCCAGCAGGCCGCGGTCTGGAGGGGACTCTGGAAACACCATATATTTT	CASRPRSGGDSGNTIYF	.	.	TRBV2	TRBJ1-3
TGCAGTGCTGGTAGACAGGGAGACACTGAAGCTTTCTTT	CSAGRQGDTEAFF	few	TRBD1	TRBV20-1	TRBJ1-1
TGTGCCAGTAGTAAACAGAACACCGGCGGCACTGAAGCTTTCTTT	CASSKQNTGGTEAFF	.	.	TRBV19	TRBJ1-1
TGTGCCAGCAGCGTCGGGGGAGGGAGGTTAACCTACAATGAGCAGTTCTTC	CASSVGGGRLTYNEQFF	few	TRBD2	TRBV9	TRBJ2-1
TGTGCCAGTAGTATTACAGGGGGCCGGTCGGGGCATTTT	CASSITGGRSGHF	.	TRBD1	TRBV19	TRBJ1-5
TGTGCCAGCAGCTTAGAAATAGGGAGGGAGACCCAGTACTTC	CASSLEIGRETQYF	many	.	TRBV7-2	TRBJ2-5
TGCGCCAGCAGCCATCCTATGAGGGCAGGGTCCCACACTGAAGCTTTCTTT	CASSHPMRAGSHTEAFF	few	.	TRBV4-3	TRBJ1-1
TGTGCCAGCACGGGCAGCTACTCCTATAATTCACCCCTCCACTTT	CASTGSYSYNSPLHF	.	.	TRBV28	TRBJ1-6
TGTGCCAGCAGTTATATCGGAGCGGGAGGTGAGCAGTACTTC	CASSYIGAGGEQYF	few	TRBD2	TRBV12-3/TRBV12-4	TRBJ2-7
TGTGCCAGCAGCTTATACGGGAGACACGCCTCAACAGGCACTAATGAAAAACTGTTTTTT	CASSLYGRHASTGTNEKLFF	many	.	TRBV7-8	TRBJ1-4
TGTGCCAGCAGCTCGTGGGCAGGGCTAGCCACTGAAGCTTTCTTT	CASSSWAGLATEAFF	many	.	TRBV11-2	TRBJ1-1
TGTGCCAGCAGTCGCGTCCCGGGACTAGCGGACTCTGGGGCCAACGTCCTGACTTTC	CASSRVPGLADSGANVLTF	few	TRBD2	TRBV6-5	TRBJ2-6
TGCAGCGTTGACCCGGGACAGGGGTTTTCGGGGAACAATGAGCAGTTCTTC	CSVDPGQGFSGNNEQFF	once	TRBD1	TRBV29-1	TRBJ2-1
TGTGCTAGTGGTCCAGTGGATCAGCCCCAGCATTTT	CASGPVDQPQHF	few	.	TRBV12-5	TRBJ1-5
TGTGCCAGCAGCCCCGGCGGGGGACTAGCGGGAGATACGCAGTATTTT	CASSPGGGLAGDTQYF	.	TRBD2	TRBV7-2	TRBJ2-3
TGTGCCAGCAGAGGACAGGGAATAAACAATGAGCAGTTCTTC	CASRGQGINNEQFF	.	TRBD1	TRBV6-2/TRBV6-3	TRBJ2-1
TGTGCCTGGAGTGTACGGTCCTTTACTGATGAAGCTTTCTTT	CAWSVRSFTDEAFF	.	.	TRBV30	TRBJ1-1
TGTGCCAGCAGGGCCGCTAATAGCAATCAGCCCCAGCATTTT	CASRAANSNQPQHF	few	.	TRBV6-1	TRBJ1-5
TGTGCCAGCAGTTTGGGGGACAGGTTCGGGACCCAGTACTTC	CASSLGDRFGTQYF	few	TRBD1	TRBV28	TRBJ2-5
TGTGCCACCAGCCGCGTAGCGGGGGGTCGCAATGAGCAGTTCTTC	CATSRVAGGRNEQFF	many	TRBD2	TRBV15	TRBJ2-1
TGTGCCAGCAGCCCCTCCTGGCTCTTCCAAGAGACCCAGTACTTC	CASSPSWLFQETQYF	many	.	TRBV7-2	TRBJ2-5
TGTGCCAGCAGCTTAGTCGGGAGCTCTGGAAACACCATATATTTT	CASSLVGSSGNTIYF	many	.	TRBV7-8	TRBJ1-3
TGTGCCAGCAGTTACTCCCAAGGGACCGAAGCTTTCTTT	CASSYSQGTEAFF	once	.	TRBV6-2/TRBV6-3	TRBJ1-1
TGTGCCAGCAGCCTACGCGGGACTAGCGGGAGCAATGAGCAGTTCTTC	CASSLRGTSGSNEQFF	.	TRBD2	TRBV7-2	TRBJ2-1
TGTGCCAGCAGCTTAGTAGGGCAGCTTAATTCACCCCTCCACTTT	CASSLVGQLNSPLHF	many	.	TRBV7-2	TRBJ1-6
TGTGCCTGGAGTCGACTAGGGAGGGAGACCCAGTACTTC	CAWSRLGRETQYF	few	.	TRBV30	TRBJ2-5
TGCAGCGTTGCCCAAGCGGGAGTTACAGAGACCCAGTACTTC	CSVAQAGVTETQYF	.	TRBD2	TRBV29-1	TRBJ2-5